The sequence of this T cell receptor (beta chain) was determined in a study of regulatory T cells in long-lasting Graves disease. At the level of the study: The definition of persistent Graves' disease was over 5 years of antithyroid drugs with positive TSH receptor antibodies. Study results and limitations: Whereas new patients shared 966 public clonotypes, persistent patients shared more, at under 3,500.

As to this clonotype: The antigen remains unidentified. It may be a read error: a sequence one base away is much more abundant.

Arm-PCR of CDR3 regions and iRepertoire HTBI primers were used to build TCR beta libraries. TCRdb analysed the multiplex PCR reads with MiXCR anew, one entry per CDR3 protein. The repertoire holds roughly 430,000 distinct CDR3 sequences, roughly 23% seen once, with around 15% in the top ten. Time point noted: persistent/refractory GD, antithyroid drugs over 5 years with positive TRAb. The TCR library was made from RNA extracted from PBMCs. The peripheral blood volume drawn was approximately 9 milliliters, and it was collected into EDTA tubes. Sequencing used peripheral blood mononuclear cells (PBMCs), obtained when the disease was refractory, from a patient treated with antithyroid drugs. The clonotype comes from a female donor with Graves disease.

The CDR3 DNA reads TGTGTCAGCAGTGTTTCCGGGAAGTCCTACGAGCAGTACTTC. This encodes CVSSVSGKSYEQYF. The V gene is TRBV25-1, the J gene TRBJ2-7; D might be TRBD2 (5 bases). The CDR3 covers 14 residues. Per the germline V gene, CDR1 is MGHDK and CDR2 is SYGVNS.